The sequence of this T cell receptor (beta chain) was determined in a study of T cell repertoires in cytomegalovirus infection. Study conclusions and caveats: The cumulative frequency of public TCR beta families distinguished individuals who carried CMV together with the relevant HLA.

Germline V gene sequence: CDR1 MGHRA, CDR2 YSYEKL. This CDR3 spans 16 amino acids. The V and J ends lost 3 bases and 5 bases respectively, with 17 bases between them. TCRdb re-called the reads with MiXCR, one entry per CDR3 protein. The table records some 940,000 distinct CDR3 sequences, under 40% of them present only once. This clonotype was counted once. Antigen unknown. Here the sequenced sample was cultured CD8+ T cells from PBMCs, taken from culture after CMV antigen stimulation. The chain recombines TRBV4-1 with TRBJ2-1; D might be TRBD1 (6 bases). This TCR derives from a human donor in good health (CMV status not recorded). Some clones in this sample may be carry-over from other donors' samples. CDR3 region: CASSQTGTFYDNEQFF. CDR3 DNA sequence: TGCGCCAGCAGCCAGACCGGGACATTCTACGACAATGAGCAGTTCTTC.